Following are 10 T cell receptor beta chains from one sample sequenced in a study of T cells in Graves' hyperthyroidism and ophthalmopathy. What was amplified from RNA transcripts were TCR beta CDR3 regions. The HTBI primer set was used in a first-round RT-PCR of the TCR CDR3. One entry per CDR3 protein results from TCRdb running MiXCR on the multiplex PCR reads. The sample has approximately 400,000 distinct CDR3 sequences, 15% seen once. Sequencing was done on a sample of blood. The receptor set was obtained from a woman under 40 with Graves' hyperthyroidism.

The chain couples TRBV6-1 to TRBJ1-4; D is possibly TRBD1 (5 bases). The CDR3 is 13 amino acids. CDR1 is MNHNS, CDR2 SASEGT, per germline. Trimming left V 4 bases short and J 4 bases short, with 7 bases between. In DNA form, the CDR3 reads TGTGCCAGCAGTGGGGACCGTAATGAAAAACTGTTTTTT. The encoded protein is CASSGDRNEKLFF.

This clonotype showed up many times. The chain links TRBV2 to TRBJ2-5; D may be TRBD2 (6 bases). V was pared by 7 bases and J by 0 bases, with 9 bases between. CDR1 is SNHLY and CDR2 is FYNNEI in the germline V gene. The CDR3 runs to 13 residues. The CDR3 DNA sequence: TGTGCCAGCACCCGGGACTACCAAGAGACCCAGTACTTC. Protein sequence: CASTRDYQETQYF.

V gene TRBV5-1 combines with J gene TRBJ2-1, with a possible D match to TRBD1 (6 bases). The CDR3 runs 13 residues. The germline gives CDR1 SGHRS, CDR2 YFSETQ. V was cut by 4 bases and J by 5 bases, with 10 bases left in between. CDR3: CASSPGQNNEQFF. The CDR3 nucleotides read TGCGCCAGCAGCCCGGGACAAAACAATGAGCAGTTCTTC. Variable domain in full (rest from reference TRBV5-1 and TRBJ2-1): KAGVTQTPRYLIKTRGQQVTLSCSPISGHRSVSWYQQTPGQGLQFLFEYFSETQRNKGNFPGRFSGRQFSNSRSEMNVSTLELGDSALYLCASSPGQNNEQFFGPGTRLTVL.

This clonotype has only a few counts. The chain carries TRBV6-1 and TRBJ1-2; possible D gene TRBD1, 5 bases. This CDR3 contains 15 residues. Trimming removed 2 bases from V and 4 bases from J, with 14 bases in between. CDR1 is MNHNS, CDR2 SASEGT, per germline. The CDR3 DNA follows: TGTGCCAGCAGTGAATGGGGCAGTTCCCTCTATGGCTACACCTTC. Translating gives CASSEWGSSLYGYTF.

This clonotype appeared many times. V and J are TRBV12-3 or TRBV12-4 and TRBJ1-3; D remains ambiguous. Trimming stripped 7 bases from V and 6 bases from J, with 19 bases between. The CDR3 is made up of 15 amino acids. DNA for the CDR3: TGTGCCAGCACTTCCGGCTTGAGTCTGGAAAACACCATATATTTT. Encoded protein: CASTSGLSLENTIYF.

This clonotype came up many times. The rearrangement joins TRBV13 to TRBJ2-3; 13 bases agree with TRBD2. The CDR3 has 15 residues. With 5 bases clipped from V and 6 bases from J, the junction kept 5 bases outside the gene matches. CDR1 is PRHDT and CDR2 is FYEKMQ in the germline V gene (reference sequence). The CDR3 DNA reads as TGTGCCAGCAGCAACGGACTAGCGGGAGAGGATACGCAGTATTTT. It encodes CASSNGLAGEDTQYF.

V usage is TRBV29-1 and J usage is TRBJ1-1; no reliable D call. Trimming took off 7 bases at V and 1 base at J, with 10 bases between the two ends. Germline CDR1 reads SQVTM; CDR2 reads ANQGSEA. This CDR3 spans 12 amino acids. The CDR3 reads CSAVRGNTEAFF. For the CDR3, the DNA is TGCAGCGCTGTGCGGGGGAACACTGAAGCTTTCTTT.

As DNA, the CDR3 is TGCGCCAGCAGCCAAGATCACCCGATTAATGAAAAACTGTTTTTT. It is translated as CASSQDHPINEKLFF. The chain couples TRBV4-1 to TRBJ1-4; D not certain. Germline CDR1 MGHRA, CDR2 YSYEKL. The CDR3 runs to 15 residues. Trimming took 0 bases from V and 4 from J, leaving 9 bases between them.

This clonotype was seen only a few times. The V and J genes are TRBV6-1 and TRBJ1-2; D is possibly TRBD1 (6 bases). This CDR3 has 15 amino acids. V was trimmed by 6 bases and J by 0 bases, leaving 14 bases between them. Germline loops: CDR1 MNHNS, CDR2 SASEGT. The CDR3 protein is CASSRGGRANYGYTF. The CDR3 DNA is TGTGCCAGCAGCCGGGGGGGCAGAGCTAACTATGGCTACACCTTC.

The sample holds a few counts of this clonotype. The CDR3 reads CSAKDSLIGQPQHF. The CDR3 nucleotides are TGCAGTGCTAAGGACAGCCTTATCGGTCAGCCCCAGCATTTT. The chain joins TRBV20-1 to TRBJ1-5; D possibly corresponds to TRBD1 (6 bases). The CDR3 totals 14 residues. Germline V CDR1 and CDR2: DFQATT, SNEGSKA (reference sequence). The ends were cut back, 4 bases at V and 6 bases at J, with 16 bases in the middle.